The 21 T cell receptor beta chains below were found in one sample sequenced in a study of technical replicates of blood from several donors (dated by TCRdb to the late 2010s). The library was made by the immunoSEQ multiplex PCR assay. TCRdb mirrors the immuneACCESS table, restricted to in-frame sequences. Some clones are absent from its copies; in checked studies, under half trace to an unresolved V gene, and the reason for the others is unknown. For this sample the table gives tens of thousands of clones, of which 85% to 95% were detected only once. The ten largest clones take up under 5.5% of the sample. The sequenced material came from PBMCs. The receptor set was obtained from a human donor in good health. Some clones in this sample may be carry-over from other donors' samples.

The CDR3 loop is CASSLGDRGYEQYF. The DNA of the CDR3 is TGTGCCAGCAGTTTGGGGGACAGGGGTTACGAGCAGTACTTC. The genes are TRBV27 and TRBJ2-7; 10 nucleotides align to TRBD1. The trim removed 3 bases at V and 4 bases at J, leaving 3 bases unmatched. The CDR3 spans 14 residues. The germline CDR1 and CDR2 sequences are MNHEY and SMNVEV (reference sequence).

The chain is built from TRBV4-3 and TRBJ2-6; D unresolved. The CDR3 covers 17 residues. The V end was cut by 1 base, the J end by 1 base, with 11 bases between. The germline CDR1 and CDR2 sequences are LGHNA and YSLEER. CDR3 sequence (DNA): TGCGCCAGCAGCCAAGCCCTCCGGGTGTCTGGGGCCAACGTCCTGACTTTC. It yields the protein CASSQALRVSGANVLTF.

This chain joins TRBV6-1 and TRBJ1-5; no reliable D call. CDR3 length: 15 amino acids. Per germline, CDR1 MNHNS and CDR2 SASEGT. Trimming left V 3 bases short and J 0 bases short, with 9 bases between. The CDR3: CASSDVRYSNQPQHF. The CDR3 DNA reads as TGTGCCAGCAGTGATGTTCGGTATAGCAATCAGCCCCAGCATTTT.

This clone was detected only once. The CDR3 sequence is CASSPRLAGGTDTQYF. Here the CDR3 DNA reads TGTGCCAGCAGCCCTCGGCTAGCGGGAGGAACAGATACGCAGTATTTT. The chain recombines TRBV7-2 with TRBJ2-3; 11 positions match TRBD2. V gave up 5 bases and J gave up 3 bases; unmatched junction bases: 7. The CDR3 has 16 residues. Germline lookup yields CDR1 SGHTA and CDR2 FQGNSA. The full variable domain, rest sourced from reference TRBV7-2 and TRBJ2-3, is GAGVSQSPSNKVTEKGKDVELRCDPISGHTALYWYRQSLGQGLEFLIYFQGNSAPDKSGLPSDRFSAERTGGSVSTLTIQRTQQEDSAVYLCASSPRLAGGTDTQYFGPGTRLTVL.

The V gene is TRBV6-5, the J gene TRBJ2-4; the match to TRBD1 covers 10 bases. Germline CDR1 is MNHEY and CDR2 is SVGAGI. CDR3 size: 15 residues. V trimming: 6 bases; J trimming: 4 bases; junction bases outside the gene matches: 6. CDR3 sequence: CASRGGGQGKNIQYF. DNA of the CDR3: TGTGCCAGCAGAGGGGGGGGACAGGGGAAAAACATTCAGTACTTC.

This clone has a single count. The rearrangement links TRBV15 to TRBJ2-1, with a tentative D call TRBD1 (5 bases). Trimming stripped 0 bases from V and 9 bases from J, with 15 bases between. Looked up from germline, CDR1 is LNHNV and CDR2 is YYDKDF (reference sequence). The CDR3 covers 15 residues. CDR3 DNA sequence: TGTGCCACCAGCAGAGATCGGGCAGGGTCAGCTGAGCAGTTCTTC. Translated: CATSRDRAGSAEQFF.

The V gene is TRBV10-3, the J gene TRBJ2-2, with 8 positions matching TRBD2. Looked up from germline, CDR1 is ENHRY and CDR2 is SYGVKD. Losses at the gene ends were 2 bases for V and 8 bases for J; bases not matched to a gene: 10. The CDR3 has 16 amino acids. DNA for the CDR3: TGTGCCATCAGTGAGACTCGACTAGCGATGGGTGGGGAGCTGTTTTTT. Translating gives CAISETRLAMGGELFF.

The chain combines TRBV27 with TRBJ2-7; 8 nucleotides match TRBD2. The junction had 5 bases not matched to a gene; V was cut back by 8 bases and J by 2 bases. Germline CDR1 MNHEY, CDR2 SMNVEV (reference sequence). CDR3 length equals 13 residues. CDR3 loop: CASSPGGAYEQYF. CDR3 DNA: TGTGCCAGCTCCCCGGGGGGGGCCTACGAGCAGTACTTC.

The rearrangement joins TRBV4-1 to TRBJ2-1; 9 bases are a match to TRBD1. V was clipped by 2 bases and J by 12 bases; unmatched bases: 8. This CDR3 contains 14 residues. The V gene's germline CDR1 is MGHRA and CDR2 YSYEKL. The CDR3 protein is CASSQPGQGGGQFF. DNA of the CDR3: TGCGCCAGCAGCCAACCGGGACAGGGTGGCGGGCAGTTCTTC.

This sequence joins TRBV5-1 and TRBJ2-3, with a tentative D call TRBD2 (7 bases). The length of the CDR3 is 16 residues. Per germline, CDR1 SGHRS and CDR2 YFSETQ. V lost 4 bases and J 5 bases, leaving 20 bases between the germline ends. This chain's CDR3 is CASSPQWGGQGDTQYF. Written as DNA, the CDR3 is TGCGCCAGCAGCCCCCAATGGGGGGGGCAAGGAGATACGCAGTATTTT.

The chain recombines TRBV19 with TRBJ2-1; 12 bases are a match to TRBD2. This CDR3 region has 18 residues. Germline V lookup: CDR1 LNHDA, CDR2 SQIVND (reference sequence). After removal of 0 bases from V and 3 bases from J, the junction contained 6 bases not matched to a gene. The CDR3 spells CASSIDRSSGRDYNEQFF. The CDR3 region has the DNA TGTGCCAGTAGTATAGATAGGTCTAGCGGGAGGGACTACAATGAGCAGTTCTTC. Supplemented by reference TRBV19 and TRBJ2-1, the full variable domain reads DGGITQSPKYLFRKEGQNVTLSCEQNLNHDAMYWYRQDPGQGLRLIYYSQIVNDFQKGDIAEGYSVSREKKESFPLTVTSAQKNPTAFYLCASSIDRSSGRDYNEQFFGPGTRLTVL.

The chain employs TRBV6-1 and TRBJ2-5; D gene ambiguous. Germline CDR1 reads MNHNS; CDR2 reads SASEGT. The CDR3 length is 16 residues. V lost 4 bases and J 1 base, leaving 16 bases between the germline ends. CDR3 in DNA: TGTGCCAGCAGTGGAGTAGTCGACACCATCCAAGAGACCCAGTACTTC. Translated: CASSGVVDTIQETQYF.

The chain is built from TRBV20-1 and TRBJ1-2, with D unclear. The CDR3 has 11 residues. Germline V gene data show CDR1 as DFQATT and CDR2 as SNEGSKA (reference sequence). The V end was cut by 2 bases, the J end by 3 bases, with 4 bases between. The CDR3 nucleotides read TGCAGTGCTAGACCTTACTATGGCTACACCTTC. It codes for CSARPYYGYTF.

The V and J genes are TRBV4-1 and TRBJ2-6; no reliable D call. The CDR3 spans 16 residues. Per the germline V gene, CDR1 is MGHRA and CDR2 is YSYEKL. V was shortened by 4 bases and J by 3 bases, with 13 bases between the two germline ends. Written as DNA, the CDR3 is TGCGCCAGCAGCCCTTCACCAGGTGGTGGGGCCAACGTCCTGACTTTC. Residues: CASSPSPGGGANVLTF.

V and J are TRBV7-3 and TRBJ2-5; no clear D gene. Deletions cut 3 bases from V and 1 base from J, with 6 bases between. This CDR3 comprises 13 residues. Germline V gene sequence: CDR1 SGHTA, CDR2 FQGTGA. CDR3 bases: TGTGCCAGCAGCTTTACAGCCCAAGAGACCCAGTACTTC. It codes for CASSFTAQETQYF.

The rearrangement joins TRBV19 to TRBJ2-3; a weak D match, TRBD2 (5 bases). V lost 9 bases, J lost 1 base, and 11 bases lay in between. The CDR3 runs to 13 residues. The germline V gene encodes CDR1 LNHDA and CDR2 SQIVND (reference sequence). CDR3 bases: TGTGCCAGCCGGACGGAGGGCACAGATACGCAGTATTTT. This codes for CASRTEGTDTQYF.

This clone was seen once. V is TRBV29-1 and J is TRBJ1-2; 10 bases agree with TRBD1. The V gene's germline CDR1 is SQVTM and CDR2 ANQGSEA. The ends lost 8 bases at V and 4 bases at J; junction bases unmatched: 7. This CDR3 comprises 13 residues. The CDR3 sequence: CSTQTGGGYGYTF. The CDR3 DNA reads TGCAGCACCCAGACAGGGGGCGGCTATGGCTACACCTTC. Drawing the rest from reference TRBV29-1 and TRBJ1-2, the complete variable domain is SAVISQKPSRDICQRGTSLTIQCQVDSQVTMMFWYRQQPGQSLTLIATANQGSEATYESGFVIDKFPISRPNLTFSTLTVSNMSPEDSSIYLCSTQTGGGYGYTFGSGTRLTVV.

The rearrangement links TRBV9 to TRBJ2-3, with TRBD1 matching 8 bases. CDR1 SGDLS and CDR2 YYNGEE come from the germline V gene. The CDR3 runs to 15 residues. J was trimmed by 1 base and V by 1 base; bases with no gene match: 2. The CDR3 region has the DNA TGTGCCAGCAGCGTACAGGGGGCGGGCACAGATACGCAGTATTTT. Translated: CASSVQGAGTDTQYF.

This chain uses TRBV7-2 with TRBJ1-5, with D tentatively TRBD1 (5 bases). Germline CDR1 is SGHTA and CDR2 is FQGNSA. Trimming removed 1 base at V and 7 bases at J, with 17 bases between. The CDR3 extends over 16 amino acids. CDR3 residues: CASSLESDPRGQPQHF. CDR3 DNA: TGTGCCAGCAGCTTAGAATCAGACCCTAGGGGCCAGCCCCAGCATTTT.

The chain has TRBV9 and TRBJ1-3, with 9 nucleotides matching TRBD1. CDR1 SGDLS and CDR2 YYNGEE come from the germline V gene. CDR3 length equals 15 residues. The trim removed 4 bases at V and 5 bases at J, leaving 7 bases unmatched. This CDR3 is CASSPIGQGRNTIYF. Written as DNA, the CDR3 is TGTGCCAGCAGCCCTATAGGACAGGGGCGAAACACCATATATTTT.

The rearrangement joins TRBV28 to TRBJ2-7; perhaps TRBD2 as D (6 bases). Germline V gene sequence: CDR1 MDHEN, CDR2 SYDVKM. V was cut by 3 bases and J by 4 bases, with 13 bases left in between. CDR3 size: 14 residues. This CDR3 is CASSFSTRGYEQYF. In DNA form, the CDR3 reads TGTGCCAGCAGTTTCTCGACTAGGGGTTACGAGCAGTACTTC.